This entry is about one T cell receptor (beta chain). The data were produced by immunoSEQ multiplex PCR, yet TCRdb's version contains in-frame clones alone and is incomplete. The repertoire holds 150,000 or so clones, over 70% seen once, with approximately 5.3% in the top ten. The V gene end was trimmed by 4 bases and the J gene end by 7 bases; junction bases not matched to a gene: 2. Germline CDR1 reads LNHDA; CDR2 reads SQIVND (reference sequence). This CDR3 has 13 amino acids. This sample is part of a study of blood T cell repertoires in COVID-19. This chain joins TRBV19 and TRBJ2-2; 8 positions agree with TRBD1. This clonotype was obtained from a man in his 70s who had been exposed to COVID-19. Sequenced sample: PBMCs or T cells enriched from blood (not recorded which). CDR3 sequence (DNA): TGTGCCAGTAGTAGACAGGGGTACGGGGAGCTGTTTTTT. Protein sequence: CASSRQGYGELFF. The entire variable domain, with the rest obtained from reference TRBV19 and TRBJ2-2, is as follows: DGGITQSPKYLFRKEGQNVTLSCEQNLNHDAMYWYRQDPGQGLRLIYYSQIVNDFQKGDIAEGYSVSREKKESFPLTVTSAQKNPTAFYLCASSRQGYGELFFGEGSRLTVL.